This TCR beta chain came from a study of blood T cells in healthy people across ages (dated by TCRdb to between 2014 and 2016). In the study overall: Template switching captured roughly one uniquely barcoded TCR beta cDNA molecule per two T cells in model experiments. Using deep sequencing normalized with unique cDNA molecular identifiers, the study measured how TCR beta repertoire diversity changes with age. The donors were divided into four age groups: young (average roughly 17 years), middle-aged (about 39), aged (around 59) and long-lived (about 80). To avoid experimental bias, donors of different ages were spread randomly across the sequencing lanes. Two additional independent replicas of 1 million unique cDNA reads from the same blood draw were analyzed for two donors (one aged 18 to 30 and one aged 80 or older). Overall study outcomes, separate from this receptor: Because donor CMV infection status was unknown, age-related changes in expanded clonotypes were potentially confounded. The long-lived group showed more naive CD4+ T cells, fewer expanded clones and increased TCR diversity than the aged group, suggesting age selection. A strong correlation was found between observed TCR beta diversity and the percentage of naive T cells measured by flow cytometry. Total diversity estimates from one million sequenced T cells were considered lower bounds and underestimates. Observed TCR beta diversity per million T cells fell roughly linearly with age, and a significant reduction was already apparent by age around 44. Bulk unsorted PBMC profiling prevented conclusive comparison of naive and antigen-experienced compartments.

The CDR3 runs 14 amino acids, cysteine and phenylalanine included. The retained sequence is limited to the CDR3, 42 bases, with the frame set at the first base. V and J are truncated by 3 bases and 11 bases respectively, leaving an intervening sequence of 19 bases. CDR1 is given as MNHEY and CDR2 as SMNVEV, both from the germline V gene (reference sequence). About this clonotype: Its antigen target is currently unknown. No base quality values were provided; no much bigger clone lies one nucleotide off.

The library was generated by 5' RACE. This sample was sequenced with an Illumina HiSeq 2500. A second PCR of 7 to 11 cycles was performed with a sample-barcoded 5' primer and a J-beta primer mix. Each TCR beta cDNA molecule received a unique molecular identifier from a template-switch 5' adaptor carrying 12 random nucleotides. At least 3 million CDR3-containing paired-end reads were obtained from each sample. The Mint cDNA synthesis kit, primed by a TRBC-specific oligonucleotide, was used to synthesize first-strand cDNA from all RNA. Following uracil-DNA glycosylase treatment, a first 18-cycle PCR with universal primers M1SS and BC2_uni_R was performed on all cDNA. The source study handled its data this way. Normalization of each sample was performed by random selection of 1 million high-quality reads, each carrying a distinct molecular identifier. Instead of being binned into consensus sequences, reads with shared molecular identifiers were discarded. CDR3 identification, clonotype clustering and error correction used MiTCR with a Q25 quality threshold and the strictest error-elimination algorithm. A nonparametric unseen species model with Euler transformation was used to estimate a lower bound on total TCR beta diversity. TCRdb trimmed public reads at Q25 via fastp, called clones via MiXCR and kept in-frame beta chains. Rows with a matching CDR3 protein are joined into one entry that keeps the most common DNA and genes. The V and J calls follow TCRdb's processing rather than the paper's. This sample gives around 650,000 distinct CDR3 sequences in total; 32% of them show up just once. The top ten hold 15% to 17% of the sample.

The donors were under 40 Caucasian individuals from Russia, aged roughly 6 to 90 years, who were systemically healthy. Ten milliliters of peripheral blood were drawn from each donor into EDTA-treated Vacutainer tubes. Ficoll-Paque density-gradient centrifugation was used to isolate PBMCs, with at least 6 million obtained per sample. Trizol reagent was used to extract total RNA from the PBMCs, yielding at least 5.5 micrograms per sample. The percentages of naive CD45RAhigh/CD27high T cells were determined by flow cytometry on a PBMC aliquot from every donor. The receptor chain draws on TRBV27 and TRBJ2-5; the D gene is perhaps TRBD1, on 6 matching bases. The sequenced sample consisted of blood. This receptor was taken from a woman over 75 in good health. Donor details come from another sample of the same person, matched by shared clones. At the DNA level, the sequence is TGTGCCAGCAGTTTCCCGACAGGAAACAATGAGCAGTACTTC. Its protein reads: CASSFPTGNNEQYF.